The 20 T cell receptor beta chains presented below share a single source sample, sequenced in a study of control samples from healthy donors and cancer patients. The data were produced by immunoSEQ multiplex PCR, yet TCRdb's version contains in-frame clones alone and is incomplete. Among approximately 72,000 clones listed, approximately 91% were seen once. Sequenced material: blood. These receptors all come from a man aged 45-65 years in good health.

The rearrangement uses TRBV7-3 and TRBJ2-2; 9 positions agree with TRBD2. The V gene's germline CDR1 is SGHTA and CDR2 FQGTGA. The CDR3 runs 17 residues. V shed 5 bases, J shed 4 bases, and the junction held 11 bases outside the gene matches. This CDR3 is CASSALSSGAVTGELFF. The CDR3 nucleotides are TGTGCCAGCAGCGCCCTCTCTAGCGGGGCTGTCACCGGGGAGCTGTTTTTT. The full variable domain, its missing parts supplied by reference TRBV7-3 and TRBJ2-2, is GAGVSQTPSNKVTEKGKYVELRCDPISGHTALYWYRQSLGQGPEFLIYFQGTGAADDSGLPNDRFFAVRPEGSVSTLKIQRTERGDSAVYLCASSALSSGAVTGELFFGEGSRLTVL.

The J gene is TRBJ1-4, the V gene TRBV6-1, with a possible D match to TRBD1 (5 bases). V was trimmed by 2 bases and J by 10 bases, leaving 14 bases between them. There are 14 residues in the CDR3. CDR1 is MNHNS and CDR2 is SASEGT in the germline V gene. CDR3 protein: CASSERGTMGKLFF. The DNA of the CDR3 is TGTGCCAGCAGTGAAAGAGGGACCATGGGAAAACTGTTTTTT.

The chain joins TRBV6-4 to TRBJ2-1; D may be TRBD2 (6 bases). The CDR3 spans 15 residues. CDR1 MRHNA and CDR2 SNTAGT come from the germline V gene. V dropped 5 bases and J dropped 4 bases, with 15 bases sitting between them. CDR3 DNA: TGTGCCAGCAGTAACTACGCCGGGACTTACAATGAGCAGTTCTTC. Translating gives CASSNYAGTYNEQFF.

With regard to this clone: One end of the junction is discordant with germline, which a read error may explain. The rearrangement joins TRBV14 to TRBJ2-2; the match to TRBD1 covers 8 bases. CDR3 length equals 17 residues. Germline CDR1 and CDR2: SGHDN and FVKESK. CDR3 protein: CASSRRTGRFRHRGAVF. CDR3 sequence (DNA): TGTGCCAGCAGCCGCCGGACAGGGCGCTTTAGGCACCGGGGAGCTGTTTTT.

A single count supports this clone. For the CDR3, the DNA is TGTGCCAGCAGTTCTCAGGGGGGACGGCATAACTATGGCTACACCTTC. Translated: CASSSQGGRHNYGYTF. The V gene is TRBV6-5, the J gene TRBJ1-2; 7 bases are shared with TRBD1. The CDR3 is 16 residues long. V shed 4 bases, J shed 1 base, and the junction held 9 bases outside the gene matches. Germline V CDR1 and CDR2: MNHEY, SVGAGI.

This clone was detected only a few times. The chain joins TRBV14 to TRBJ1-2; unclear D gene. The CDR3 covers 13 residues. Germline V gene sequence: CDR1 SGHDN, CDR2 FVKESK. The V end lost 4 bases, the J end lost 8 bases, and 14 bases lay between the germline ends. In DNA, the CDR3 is TGTGCCAGCAGCCTTGGTTGGTTTGGAGGCTACACCTTC. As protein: CASSLGWFGGYTF.

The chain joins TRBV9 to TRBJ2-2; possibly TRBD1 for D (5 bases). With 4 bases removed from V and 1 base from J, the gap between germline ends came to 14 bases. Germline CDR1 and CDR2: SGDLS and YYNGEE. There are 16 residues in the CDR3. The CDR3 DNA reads TGTGCCAGCAGCTCCCTGGGGCAGTTGAACACCGGGGAGCTGTTTTTT. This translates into CASSSLGQLNTGELFF.

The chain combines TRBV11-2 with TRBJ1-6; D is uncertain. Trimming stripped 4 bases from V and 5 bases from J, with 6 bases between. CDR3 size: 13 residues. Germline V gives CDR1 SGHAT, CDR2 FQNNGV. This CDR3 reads CASSSTDNSPLHF. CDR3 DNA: TGTGCCAGCAGCTCAACCGATAATTCACCCCTCCACTTT.

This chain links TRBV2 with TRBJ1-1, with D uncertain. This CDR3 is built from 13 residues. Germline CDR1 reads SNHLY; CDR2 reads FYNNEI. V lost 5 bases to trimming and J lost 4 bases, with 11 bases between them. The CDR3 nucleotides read TGTGCCAGCAGTTTGTCGGGGATCACTGAAGCTTTCTTT. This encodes CASSLSGITEAFF.

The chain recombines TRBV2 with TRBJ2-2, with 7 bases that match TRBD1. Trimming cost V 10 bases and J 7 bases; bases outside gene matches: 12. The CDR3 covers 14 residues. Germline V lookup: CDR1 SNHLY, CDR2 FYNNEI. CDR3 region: CATPRDSGFGELFF. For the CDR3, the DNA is TGTGCCACCCCCCGGGACAGTGGATTCGGGGAGCTGTTTTTT.

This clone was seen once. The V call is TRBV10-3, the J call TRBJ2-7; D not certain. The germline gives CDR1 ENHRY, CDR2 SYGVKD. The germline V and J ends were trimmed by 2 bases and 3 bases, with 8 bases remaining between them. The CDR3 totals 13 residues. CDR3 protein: CAISEGVLYEQYF. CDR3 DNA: TGTGCCATCAGTGAGGGGGTTCTCTACGAGCAGTACTTC.

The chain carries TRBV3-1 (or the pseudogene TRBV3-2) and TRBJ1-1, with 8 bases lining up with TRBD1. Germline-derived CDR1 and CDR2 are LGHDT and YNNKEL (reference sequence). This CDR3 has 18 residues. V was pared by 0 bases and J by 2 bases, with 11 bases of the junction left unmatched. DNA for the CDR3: TGTGCCAGCAGCCAAGATCTCGGTCAGGGGGCAGGAAACACTGAAGCTTTCTTT. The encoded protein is CASSQDLGQGAGNTEAFF.

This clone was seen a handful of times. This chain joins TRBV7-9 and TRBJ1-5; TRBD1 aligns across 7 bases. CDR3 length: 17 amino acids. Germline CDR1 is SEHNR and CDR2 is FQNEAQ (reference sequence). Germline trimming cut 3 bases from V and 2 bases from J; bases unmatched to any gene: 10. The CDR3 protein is CASSFRIQGRGNQPQHF. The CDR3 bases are TGTGCCAGCAGCTTCCGTATACAGGGGAGGGGCAATCAGCCCCAGCATTTT.

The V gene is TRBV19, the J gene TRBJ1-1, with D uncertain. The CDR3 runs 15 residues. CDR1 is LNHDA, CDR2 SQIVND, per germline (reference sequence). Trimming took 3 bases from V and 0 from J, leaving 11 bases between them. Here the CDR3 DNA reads TGTGCCAGTAGTATTACAAACAGATTGAACACTGAAGCTTTCTTT. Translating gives CASSITNRLNTEAFF.

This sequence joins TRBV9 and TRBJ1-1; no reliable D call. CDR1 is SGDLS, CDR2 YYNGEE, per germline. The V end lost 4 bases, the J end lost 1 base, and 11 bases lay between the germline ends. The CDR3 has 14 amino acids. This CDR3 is CASSPIVTNTEAFF. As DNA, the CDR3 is TGTGCCAGCAGCCCCATAGTAACGAACACTGAAGCTTTCTTT.

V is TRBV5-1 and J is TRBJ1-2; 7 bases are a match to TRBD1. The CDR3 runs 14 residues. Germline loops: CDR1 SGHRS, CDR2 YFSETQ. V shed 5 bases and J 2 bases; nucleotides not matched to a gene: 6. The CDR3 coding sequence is TGCGCCAGCAGTCCCGACAGGGACAACTATGGCTACACCTTC. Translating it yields CASSPDRDNYGYTF. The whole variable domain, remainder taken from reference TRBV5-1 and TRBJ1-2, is KAGVTQTPRYLIKTRGQQVTLSCSPISGHRSVSWYQQTPGQGLQFLFEYFSETQRNKGNFPGRFSGRQFSNSRSEMNVSTLELGDSALYLCASSPDRDNYGYTFGSGTRLTVV.

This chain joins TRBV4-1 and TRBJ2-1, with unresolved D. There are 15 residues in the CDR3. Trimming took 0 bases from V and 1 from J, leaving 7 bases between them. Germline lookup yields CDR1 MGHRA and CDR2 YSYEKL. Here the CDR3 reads CASSQDGRSYNEQFF. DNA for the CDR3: TGCGCCAGCAGCCAAGATGGCAGATCCTACAATGAGCAGTTCTTC.

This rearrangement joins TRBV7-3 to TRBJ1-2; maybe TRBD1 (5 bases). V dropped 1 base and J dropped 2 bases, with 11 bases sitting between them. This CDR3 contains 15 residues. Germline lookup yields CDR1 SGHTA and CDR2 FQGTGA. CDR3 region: CASSLIKAGNYGYTF. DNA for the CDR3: TGTGCCAGCAGCTTAATTAAGGCAGGGAACTATGGCTACACCTTC.

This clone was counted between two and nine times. CDR3 DNA sequence: TGTGCCAGTAGTCCCCCGGGGGCCTCCAATCAGCCCCAGCATTTT. Amino acid sequence: CASSPPGASNQPQHF. V is TRBV19 and J is TRBJ1-5, with a weak D call TRBD1 (6 bases). V was pared by 5 bases and J by 3 bases, with 14 bases between. The CDR3 contains 15 residues. In germline, CDR1 is LNHDA, CDR2 SQIVND (reference sequence).

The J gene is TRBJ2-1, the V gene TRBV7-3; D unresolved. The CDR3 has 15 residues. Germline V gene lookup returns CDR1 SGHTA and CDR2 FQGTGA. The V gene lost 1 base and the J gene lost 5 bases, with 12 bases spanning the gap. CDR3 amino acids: CASSLSGRTNNEQFF. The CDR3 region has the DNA TGTGCCAGCAGCTTAAGTGGCAGGACGAACAATGAGCAGTTCTTC.